The clone carrying this T cell receptor beta chain was seen repeatedly, ten times or more. The antigen remains undetermined. Looked up from germline, CDR1 is SGDLS and CDR2 is YYNGEE. V was trimmed by 0 bases and J by 1 base, leaving 8 bases between them. CDR3 length: 15 amino acids. From the second PCR step, alpha and beta chains were amplified apart. Both TRBC1 and TRBC2 were covered by a beta constant-region primer of two equimolar oligonucleotides. The ligated cDNA underwent four PCR rounds using SP2 and nested alpha and beta constant-region primers. TCRdb used MiXCR to reprocess the UMI-ligation and nested PCR reads, holding one entry per CDR3 protein. The sample shows 150,000 or so distinct CDR3 sequences, 22% of them seen only once. This sample was included in a study of naive and memory T cell subsets. Overall study findings and caveats: Possibly reflecting memory cells re-expressing CD45RA, a few larger clonotypes occurred in naive repertoires, especially CD8. A clonotype means one alpha or beta sequence, not an alpha/beta pair. Over 85% of naive TCR sequences appeared only once, unlike memory subsets.

Sequencing was performed on naive CD4+ T cells from blood. The clonotype originates from a human donor in good health. The chain uses TRBV9 and TRBJ2-1, with a possible D match to TRBD1 (6 bases). As DNA, the CDR3 is TGTGCCAGCAGCGTAGGCAGGGGTTCCTACAATGAGCAGTTCTTC. Residues: CASSVGRGSYNEQFF.